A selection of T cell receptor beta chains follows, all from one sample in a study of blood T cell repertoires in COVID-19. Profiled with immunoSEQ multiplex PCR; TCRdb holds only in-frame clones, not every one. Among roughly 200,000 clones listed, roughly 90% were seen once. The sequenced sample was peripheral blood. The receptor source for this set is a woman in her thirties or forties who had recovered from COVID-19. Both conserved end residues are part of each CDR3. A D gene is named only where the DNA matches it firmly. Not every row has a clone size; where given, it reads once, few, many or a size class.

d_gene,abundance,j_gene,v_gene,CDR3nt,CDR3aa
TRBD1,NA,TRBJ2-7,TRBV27,TGTGCCAGCAGTTCCTATTCGGGACAGGCTCCCTACGAGCAGTACTTC,CASSSYSGQAPYEQYF
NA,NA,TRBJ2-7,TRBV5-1,TGCGCCAGCAGCCCGGCAGGGCAGGGGGCGGGAGACGAGCAGTACTTC,CASSPAGQGAGDEQYF
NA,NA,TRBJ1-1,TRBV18,TGTGCCAGCTCACCGTGGGGCAGGGAGGTGTCCACTGAAGCTTTCTTT,CASSPWGREVSTEAFF
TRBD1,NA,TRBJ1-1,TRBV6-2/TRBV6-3,TGTGCCAGCAGCCTGGGGACAGCGAACACTGAAGCTTTCTTT,CASSLGTANTEAFF
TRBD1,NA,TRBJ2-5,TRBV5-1,TGCGCCAGCGGTACAGGGGTGCAAGAGACCCAGTACTTC,CASGTGVQETQYF
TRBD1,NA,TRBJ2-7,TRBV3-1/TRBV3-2,TGTGCCAGCGCGGTAGGGACAGGGGTTTACGAGCAGTACTTC,CASAVGTGVYEQYF
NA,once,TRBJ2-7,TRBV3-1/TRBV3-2,TGTGCCAGCAGCCGCCCCGGTGGGAGCTACGAGCAGTACTTC,CASSRPGGSYEQYF
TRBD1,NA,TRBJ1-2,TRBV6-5,TGTGCCAGCAGTTACTCGGGACAGGGGGCAGGCGGCTACACCTTC,CASSYSGQGAGGYTF
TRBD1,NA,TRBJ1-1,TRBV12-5,TGTGCTAGTGGTTTGGTATTGGGGCAGCGACAGGGGAACACTGAAGCTTTCTTT,CASGLVLGQRQGNTEAFF
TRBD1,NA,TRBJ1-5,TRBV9,TGTGCCAGCAGCCCAGGGGGGAGCAATCAGCCCCAGCATTTT,CASSPGGSNQPQHF
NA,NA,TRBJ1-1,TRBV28,TGTGCCAGCAGTTTAAGTCGGGGTCTTGGAGCTTTCTTT,CASSLSRGLGAFF
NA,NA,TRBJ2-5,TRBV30,TGTGCCTGGAGTGGCGGCTCGGGTGTGGCCCAGTACTTC,CAWSGGSGVAQYF
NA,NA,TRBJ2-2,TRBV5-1,TGCGCCAGCAGCTTGGGACAGAGCACCGGGGAGCTGTTTTTT,CASSLGQSTGELFF
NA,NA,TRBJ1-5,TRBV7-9,TGTGCCAGCAGCTTAGCCGACAGGAATCAGCCCCAGCATTTT,CASSLADRNQPQHF
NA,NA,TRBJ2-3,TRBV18,TGTGCCAGCTCATTGACAGTCGCAGATACGCAGTATTTT,CASSLTVADTQYF
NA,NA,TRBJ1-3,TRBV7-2,TGTGCCAGCAGCTTAGAAACTTACTCTGGAAACACCATATATTTT,CASSLETYSGNTIYF
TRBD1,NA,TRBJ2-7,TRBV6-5,TGTGCCAGCAGTTACCGCGGTCCAGGGGGTCCGGGGGAGCAGTACTTC,CASSYRGPGGPGEQYF
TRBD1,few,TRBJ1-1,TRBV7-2,TGTGCCAGCAATCGGGACAGACGGAACACTGAAGCTTTCTTT,CASNRDRRNTEAFF
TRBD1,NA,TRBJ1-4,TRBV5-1,TGCGCCAGCAGGTCCGGGACAGGGGGCGAAAAACTGTTTTTT,CASRSGTGGEKLFF
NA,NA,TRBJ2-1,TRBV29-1,TGCAGCGTTGATTCCCAGATAAACAATGAGCAGTTCTTC,CSVDSQINNEQFF
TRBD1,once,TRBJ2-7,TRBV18,TGTGCCAGCTCATATGACCGGGACAGGGTTTACGAGCAGTACTTC,CASSYDRDRVYEQYF
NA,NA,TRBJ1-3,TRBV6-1,TGTGCCAGCAGTGATCCCGGACAAGCCTCTGGAAACACCATATATTTT,CASSDPGQASGNTIYF